This section outlines one TCR beta chain sequence together with its context. The antigen remains unidentified. This CDR3 region has 14 residues. Trimming stripped 4 bases from V and 5 bases from J, with 14 bases between. Germline V lookup: CDR1 SEHNR, CDR2 FQNEAQ (reference sequence). This entry is derived from a study of T-cell memory formation after mild COVID-19. Findings and caveats of the study: Among clones contracting day 15 to 85, CD4/CD8 was balanced, whereas later expanders leaned CD4+.

TCRdb independently ran MiXCR on the 5' RACE reads; one entry per CDR3 protein. In the table there are 200,000 to 300,000 distinct CDR3 sequences, roughly 9.4% of which are singletons. The rearrangement joins TRBV7-9 to TRBJ2-5; D may match TRBD1 or TRBD2 (5 bases each). The sequence came from a man between 18 and 35 years old who had mild COVID-19 (a few samples of this study predate the infection). Cell type and time point are not known. Sequencing used PBMCs or a T cell subset sorted from them (not recorded which). The CDR3 here is CASSSTGGGETQYF. The CDR3 region has the DNA TGTGCCAGCAGCTCAACAGGAGGCGGGGAGACCCAGTACTTC.